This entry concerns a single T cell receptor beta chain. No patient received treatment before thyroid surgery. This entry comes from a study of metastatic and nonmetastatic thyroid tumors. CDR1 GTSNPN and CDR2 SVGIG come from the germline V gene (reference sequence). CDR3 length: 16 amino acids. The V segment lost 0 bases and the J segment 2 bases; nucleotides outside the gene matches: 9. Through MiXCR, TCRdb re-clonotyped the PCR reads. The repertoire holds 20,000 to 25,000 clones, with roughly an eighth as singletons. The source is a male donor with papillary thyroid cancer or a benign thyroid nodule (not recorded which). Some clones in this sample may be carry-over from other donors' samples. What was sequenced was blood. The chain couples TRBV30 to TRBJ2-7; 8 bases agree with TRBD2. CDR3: CAWSVFGLAGTYEQYF. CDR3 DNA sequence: TGTGCCTGGAGTGTATTTGGGCTAGCGGGCACCTACGAGCAGTACTTC.